This TCR beta chain derives from a study of graft-versus-host responses after intestinal transplantation. Study in general: Multivisceral, liver-intestinal, or isolated intestinal transplants were given to recipients. Anti-thymocyte globulin was used for induction in all recipients, who then took tacrolimus and steroids for approximately 3 years.

With respect to this clone: The target antigen is unknown.

Broader study findings: Investigators detected GvH clones in recipient marrow, with some emerging earlier in ileum or blood. Across patients carrying graft-donor T cell macrochimerism, allografts held high graft-versus-host to host-versus-graft clonal ratios.

Germline V gene lookup returns CDR1 LNHNV and CDR2 YYDKDF (reference sequence). V lost 1 base, J lost 2 bases, and 12 bases lay in between. The CDR3 consists of 15 residues. TCRdb keeps only in-frame clones here, not all; method: immunoSEQ multiplex PCR. Of 35,000 to 45,000 clones in the sample, roughly 90% were seen once. V is TRBV15 and J is TRBJ2-7, with D possibly being TRBD2 (6 bases). The sequences come from PBMCs, collected 260 to 280 days after transplant. The sequence was collected from a human patient who received an intestinal transplant, so some T cells may come from the graft donor. The CDR3 is CATSRGGEVTYEQYF. DNA of the CDR3: TGTGCCACCAGCAGAGGGGGGGAAGTTACCTACGAGCAGTACTTC.